In this sample, the clone carrying this T cell receptor beta chain turned up many times. What it recognizes is unknown. This specimen comes from a study of T-cell reconstitution after alpha-beta-depleted transplantation in children. Study-wide results and caveats: TCRbeta diversity was high at day 60 in some patients (a result of surviving recipient T cells and thymic progenitors). Several hundred rapidly expanded clones from non-depleted graft cells reportedly supplied alpha-beta T cells about two months post-transplant. Fresh T-cell production supplied most of the T-cell counts and diversity seen one year after transplant.

Unique molecular identifiers were incorporated into the prepared TCRbeta library. One entry per CDR3 protein, called by TCRdb with MiXCR from the PCR reads. This sample has around 440,000 distinct CDR3 sequences, with 10% found just once. The sample here was PBMCs, taken before TCRalphabeta/CD19-depleted stem cell transplant. This TCR was recovered from a child aged 2 to 15 with inherited bone marrow failure, due to receive a stem cell transplant.

CDR3 protein: CASSPLAGDNTDTQYF. In nucleotides, the CDR3 is TGTGCCAGCTCACCATTAGCGGGAGACAACACAGATACGCAGTATTTT. The V gene is TRBV18, the J gene TRBJ2-3, with 9 nucleotides matching TRBD2. The CDR3 extends over 16 amino acids. The germline V gene encodes CDR1 KGHSH and CDR2 LQKENI. Trimming removed 2 bases from V and 2 bases from J; junction bases left unmatched: 5.